The rows below give T cell receptor beta chains drawn from one sample of a study of vaccination and CD4 T cells after COVID-19. Their recognized antigens are unknown. TCRdb re-derived calls from the PCR reads in MiXCR, one entry per CDR3 protein. The repertoire holds approximately 17,000 distinct CDR3 sequences, with approximately 33% as singletons. Sequencing was carried out using cultured CD4+ T cells from blood. These receptors were obtained from a human donor with COVID-19. Both conserved end residues are part of each CDR3. D genes are given only for firm matches. Some rows mark clone size as missing; the rest say once, few, many or name a class of expanded clone.

16 | - | TRBJ1-4 | TRBV24-1 | few | CATSDSRSTGNEKLFF | TGTGCCACCAGTGATTCTCGATCGACTGGGAATGAAAAACTGTTTTTT
15 | TRBD1 | TRBJ2-1 | TRBV10-3 | - | CAISESGQGIHEQFF | TGTGCCATCAGTGAATCGGGACAGGGAATCCATGAGCAGTTCTTC
14 | TRBD1 | TRBJ2-4 | TRBV5-1 | - | CASRDQGAVDIQYF | TGCGCCAGCCGCGATCAGGGGGCTGTGGACATTCAGTACTTC
15 | TRBD2 | TRBJ2-1 | TRBV20-1 | once | CSARDRAGGLNEQFF | TGCAGTGCTAGAGATCGTGCGGGGGGGCTCAATGAGCAGTTCTTC
14 | - | TRBJ1-4 | TRBV27 | - | CASSREKRNEKLFF | TGTGCCAGCAGTCGAGAGAAGAGAAATGAAAAACTGTTTTTT
17 | TRBD1 | TRBJ2-3 | TRBV18 | few | CASSRERPGQGTDTQYF | TGTGCCAGCTCACGAGAAAGACCGGGACAGGGCACAGATACGCAGTATTTT
13 | - | TRBJ1-1 | TRBV7-9 | few | CASSLGEQLEAFF | TGTGCCAGCAGCTTAGGGGAACAGCTTGAAGCTTTCTTT
18 | TRBD1 | TRBJ2-1 | TRBV4-2 | few | CASSQEPLRTGIHNEQFF | TGTGCCAGCAGCCAAGAACCGCTCCGGACAGGGATCCACAATGAGCAGTTCTTC
17 | - | TRBJ2-1 | TRBV2 | - | CASSEGVSPTSGNEQFF | TGTGCCAGCAGTGAGGGGGTGTCCCCCACTTCGGGCAATGAGCAGTTCTTC
16 | TRBD1 | TRBJ2-5 | TRBV19 | once | CASSIQARGQGETQYF | TGTGCCAGTAGTATACAAGCCAGGGGGCAGGGAGAGACCCAGTACTTC
16 | - | TRBJ2-3 | TRBV21-1 | few | CASPWARGPGTDTQYF | TGTGCCAGCCCGTGGGCTCGGGGCCCAGGCACAGATACGCAGTATTTT
16 | - | TRBJ1-3 | TRBV7-9 | - | CASSNPGGISGNTIYF | TGTGCCAGCAGCAACCCCGGGGGGATCTCTGGAAACACCATATATTTT
15 | - | TRBJ1-5 | TRBV7-2 | few | CASSLPGFSNQPQHF | TGTGCCAGCAGCTTACCCGGATTTAGCAATCAGCCCCAGCATTTT
19 | - | TRBJ1-6 | TRBV7-2 | - | CASSPHARDPSSYNSPLHF | TGTGCCAGCAGCCCACATGCTCGCGACCCGAGCTCCTATAATTCACCCCTCCACTTT
16 | TRBD2 | TRBJ2-5 | TRBV14 | - | CASSQDSSGISKTQYF | TGTGCCAGCAGCCAAGATTCTAGCGGGATATCAAAGACCCAGTACTTC
16 | TRBD1 | TRBJ1-2 | TRBV5-1 | few | CASSSDEGTGGYGYTF | TGCGCCAGCAGCTCCGATGAAGGGACAGGGGGCTATGGCTACACCTTC
13 | - | TRBJ1-2 | TRBV28 | - | CASGHSGTYGYTF | TGTGCCAGCGGTCATAGCGGGACCTATGGCTACACCTTC
16 | TRBD1 | TRBJ1-1 | TRBV5-4 | medium-sized | CASKRFRDRGISEAFF | TGTGCCAGCAAAAGGTTCCGGGACAGGGGGATATCTGAAGCTTTCTTT
14 | TRBD1 | TRBJ2-2 | TRBV5-4 | few | CASSYQGADGELFF | TGTGCCAGCAGTTACCAGGGGGCCGACGGGGAGCTGTTTTTT
15 | TRBD1 | TRBJ1-1 | TRBV7-8 | - | CASSLEGQKNTEAFF | TGTGCCAGCAGCTTAGAGGGACAGAAGAACACTGAAGCTTTCTTT
17 | TRBD1 | TRBJ1-2 | TRBV6-1 | - | CASSSPPGQGRLYGYTF | TGTGCCAGCAGTAGTCCCCCGGGACAGGGACGCCTCTATGGCTACACCTTC
13 | - | TRBJ2-2 | TRBV5-8 | once | CASSFYITGELFF | TGTGCCAGCAGCTTTTATATCACCGGGGAGCTGTTTTTT
13 | - | TRBJ1-4 | TRBV2 | - | CASSVRVDGKLFF | TGTGCCAGCAGTGTCCGGGTCGATGGAAAACTGTTTTTT
16 | - | TRBJ1-2 | TRBV4-3 | few | CASSQGRVGTGYGYTF | TGCGCCAGCAGCCAAGGTCGTGTAGGGACGGGCTATGGCTACACCTTC
15 | - | TRBJ1-5 | TRBV6-1 | few | CASRELTGSNQPQHF | TGTGCCAGCAGAGAGTTGACAGGTTCAAATCAGCCCCAGCATTTT
13 | - | TRBJ2-1 | TRBV7-9 | - | CASSFTPHNEQFF | TGTGCCAGCAGCTTCACCCCTCACAATGAGCAGTTCTTC